Listed below are T cell receptor beta chains from one sample, sequenced in a study of cytomegalovirus exposure and HLA in healthy donors. The repertoire was sequenced with immunoSEQ multiplex PCR; TCRdb's copy has only in-frame clones and lacks some. Of some 200,000 clones in the sample, over 80% were seen once. Material for sequencing was PBMCs. The receptor set was obtained from a man aged 45 to 65 in good health and CMV-seronegative. Each CDR3 is given with its conserved first and last residue. Fields, in order: J gene, D gene, V gene, clone size, CDR3 protein, CDR3 DNA. The D gene is left open where the match is weak. The listing skips clone size in some rows; elsewhere it reads once, few, many or a size class.

j_gene: TRBJ2-1; d_gene: TRBD2; v_gene: TRBV30; abundance: .; CDR3aa: CAWIPAASGSISEQFF; CDR3nt: TGTGCCTGGATACCGGCGGCTAGCGGGAGTATTAGTGAGCAGTTCTTC
j_gene: TRBJ2-3; d_gene: TRBD2; v_gene: TRBV5-4; abundance: once; CDR3aa: CASSLKQGLARDTQYF; CDR3nt: TGTGCCAGCAGCCTGAAGCAAGGACTAGCGCGAGATACGCAGTATTTT
j_gene: TRBJ1-3; d_gene: .; v_gene: TRBV5-1; abundance: .; CDR3aa: CASRVQGDSGNTIYF; CDR3nt: TGCGCCAGCAGAGTACAAGGGGACTCTGGAAACACCATATATTTT
j_gene: TRBJ2-3; d_gene: .; v_gene: TRBV9; abundance: .; CDR3aa: CASSPRGVLATDTQYF; CDR3nt: TGTGCCAGCAGCCCTAGAGGAGTCCTAGCGACGGATACGCAGTATTTT
j_gene: TRBJ2-2; d_gene: .; v_gene: TRBV7-8; abundance: .; CDR3aa: CASSWAGMDTGELFF; CDR3nt: TGTGCCAGCAGCTGGGCAGGGATGGACACCGGGGAGCTGTTTTTT
j_gene: TRBJ2-5; d_gene: TRBD1; v_gene: TRBV5-4; abundance: .; CDR3aa: CASSPDRGREETQYF; CDR3nt: TGTGCCAGCAGCCCGGACAGGGGGAGGGAGGAGACCCAGTACTTC
j_gene: TRBJ2-7; d_gene: TRBD2; v_gene: TRBV7-2; abundance: .; CDR3aa: CASSLAGGGFRVHGEQYF; CDR3nt: TGTGCCAGCAGCTTAGCTGGGGGGGGTTTCAGGGTGCACGGCGAGCAGTACTTC
j_gene: TRBJ1-4; d_gene: .; v_gene: TRBV18; abundance: .; CDR3aa: CASSLRQGTNEKLFF; CDR3nt: TGTGCCAGCTCACTCCGGCAGGGGACTAATGAAAAACTGTTTTTT
j_gene: TRBJ1-2; d_gene: .; v_gene: TRBV7-9; abundance: .; CDR3aa: CASSSRGRWYGYTF; CDR3nt: TGTGCCAGCAGCTCAAGGGGTCGATGGTATGGCTACACCTTC
j_gene: TRBJ2-7; d_gene: .; v_gene: TRBV18; abundance: .; CDR3aa: CASSVKRNYYEQYF; CDR3nt: TGTGCCAGCTCAGTGAAGCGGAACTACTACGAGCAGTACTTC
j_gene: TRBJ2-2; d_gene: TRBD2; v_gene: TRBV29-1; abundance: .; CDR3aa: CSVVAGALGELFF; CDR3nt: TGCAGCGTGGTAGCGGGAGCCCTCGGGGAGCTGTTTTTT
j_gene: TRBJ2-3; d_gene: .; v_gene: TRBV30; abundance: .; CDR3aa: CACSARGKTDTQYF; CDR3nt: TGTGCCTGTTCTGCAAGGGGGAAGACAGATACGCAGTATTTT
j_gene: TRBJ2-7; d_gene: .; v_gene: TRBV7-9; abundance: .; CDR3aa: CASSLALYEQYF; CDR3nt: TGTGCCAGCAGCTTAGCCCTCTACGAGCAGTACTTC
j_gene: TRBJ2-3; d_gene: .; v_gene: TRBV11-3; abundance: .; CDR3aa: CASSLRGFADTQYF; CDR3nt: TGTGCCAGCAGCTTAAGAGGGTTCGCAGATACGCAGTATTTT
j_gene: TRBJ1-5; d_gene: .; v_gene: TRBV2; abundance: .; CDR3aa: CASSEGGGPQHF; CDR3nt: TGTGCCAGCAGTGAAGGGGGCGGGCCCCAGCATTTT
j_gene: TRBJ1-1; d_gene: .; v_gene: TRBV7-9; abundance: .; CDR3aa: CASSQMDRNTEAFF; CDR3nt: TGTGCCAGCAGCCAGATGGACAGGAACACTGAAGCTTTCTTT
j_gene: TRBJ1-5; d_gene: TRBD1; v_gene: TRBV6-1; abundance: .; CDR3aa: CASSDGTGDLQPQHF; CDR3nt: TGTGCCAGCAGTGACGGGACAGGAGACTTGCAGCCCCAGCATTTT
j_gene: TRBJ2-7; d_gene: TRBD1; v_gene: TRBV5-1; abundance: .; CDR3aa: CASSPGDRSYEQYF; CDR3nt: TGCGCCAGCAGCCCGGGGGACAGGTCCTACGAGCAGTACTTC
j_gene: TRBJ2-2; d_gene: .; v_gene: TRBV7-3; abundance: .; CDR3aa: CASSFAGANTGELFF; CDR3nt: TGTGCCAGCAGCTTTGCGGGTGCGAACACCGGGGAGCTGTTTTTT
j_gene: TRBJ2-7; d_gene: TRBD1; v_gene: TRBV5-1; abundance: .; CDR3aa: CASSRDRVGEQYF; CDR3nt: TGCGCCAGCAGCCGGGACAGGGTCGGCGAGCAGTACTTC
j_gene: TRBJ1-4; d_gene: .; v_gene: TRBV6-5; abundance: .; CDR3aa: CASGGPYREKLFF; CDR3nt: TGTGCCAGCGGGGGCCCATACCGCGAAAAACTGTTTTTT
j_gene: TRBJ1-3; d_gene: .; v_gene: TRBV27; abundance: .; CDR3aa: CASSKTGNSGNTIYF; CDR3nt: TGTGCCAGCAGTAAAACAGGGAACTCTGGAAACACCATATATTTT
j_gene: TRBJ2-7; d_gene: .; v_gene: TRBV19; abundance: .; CDR3aa: CASTQGRASGEQYF; CDR3nt: TGTGCCAGTACCCAAGGGCGGGCGTCGGGCGAGCAGTACTTC
j_gene: TRBJ2-5; d_gene: .; v_gene: TRBV7-2; abundance: .; CDR3aa: CASRKAGYETQYF; CDR3nt: TGTGCCAGCAGAAAAGCCGGGTACGAGACCCAGTACTTC
j_gene: TRBJ2-2; d_gene: .; v_gene: TRBV18; abundance: .; CDR3aa: CASSPQGRTSTGELFF; CDR3nt: TGTGCCAGCTCACCCCAGGGCAGGACCAGCACCGGGGAGCTGTTTTTT
j_gene: TRBJ1-1; d_gene: .; v_gene: TRBV7-9; abundance: few; CDR3aa: CASSSPTGQAFF; CDR3nt: TGTGCCAGCAGCTCACCAACAGGGCAAGCTTTCTTT
j_gene: TRBJ2-5; d_gene: .; v_gene: TRBV9; abundance: .; CDR3aa: CASSTAGAEETQYF; CDR3nt: TGTGCCAGCAGCACCGCGGGGGCGGAAGAGACCCAGTACTTC
j_gene: TRBJ2-5; d_gene: .; v_gene: TRBV19; abundance: .; CDR3aa: CARNTDYYTKEDF; CDR3nt: TGTGCCAGAAATACGGACTATTACACAAAAGAAGACTTC
j_gene: TRBJ2-2; d_gene: .; v_gene: TRBV18; abundance: .; CDR3aa: CASSPYSGNTGELFF; CDR3nt: TGTGCCAGCTCACCCTACTCAGGGAACACCGGGGAGCTGTTTTTT
j_gene: TRBJ2-7; d_gene: .; v_gene: TRBV28; abundance: .; CDR3aa: CASGLSGGLNEQYF; CDR3nt: TGTGCCAGCGGTCTCTCGGGGGGCCTGAACGAGCAGTACTTC
j_gene: TRBJ2-2; d_gene: .; v_gene: TRBV7-9; abundance: .; CDR3aa: CSSSPGWAGNTGELFF; CDR3nt: TGTTCCAGCAGCCCCGGTTGGGCGGGGAACACCGGGGAGCTGTTTTTT
j_gene: TRBJ2-5; d_gene: .; v_gene: TRBV7-3; abundance: .; CDR3aa: CASSSRTGRGQETQYF; CDR3nt: TGTGCCAGCAGCTCGCGGACAGGTCGGGGGCAAGAGACCCAGTACTTC
j_gene: TRBJ2-7; d_gene: .; v_gene: TRBV27; abundance: .; CDR3aa: CASSFYGAVPTEQYF; CDR3nt: TGTGCCAGCAGTTTTTATGGAGCGGTACCAACCGAGCAGTACTTC
j_gene: TRBJ1-1; d_gene: TRBD1; v_gene: TRBV2; abundance: .; CDR3aa: CASSVQGGVTEAFF; CDR3nt: TGTGCCAGCAGTGTCCAGGGGGGTGTCACTGAAGCTTTCTTT
j_gene: TRBJ1-5; d_gene: TRBD1; v_gene: TRBV6-5; abundance: .; CDR3aa: CASRLDRGNQPQHF; CDR3nt: TGTGCCAGCAGACTCGACAGGGGGAATCAGCCCCAGCATTTT
j_gene: TRBJ1-6; d_gene: TRBD1; v_gene: TRBV9; abundance: .; CDR3aa: CASSSRQGGINSPLHF; CDR3nt: TGTGCCAGCAGCTCTCGACAGGGGGGTATAAATTCACCCCTCCACTTT
j_gene: TRBJ2-1; d_gene: TRBD1; v_gene: TRBV29-1; abundance: .; CDR3aa: CSVEGTDRSSYNEQFF; CDR3nt: TGCAGCGTTGAAGGTACGGACAGGAGCTCCTACAATGAGCAGTTCTTC
j_gene: TRBJ1-5; d_gene: .; v_gene: TRBV5-5; abundance: few; CDR3aa: CASSPRGVLSGQPQHF; CDR3nt: TGTGCCAGCAGCCCCCGCGGAGTCTTGAGCGGTCAGCCCCAGCATTTT
j_gene: TRBJ2-7; d_gene: .; v_gene: TRBV6-5; abundance: .; CDR3aa: CASKWTGAYEQYF; CDR3nt: TGTGCCAGCAAATGGACGGGAGCCTACGAGCAGTACTTC
j_gene: TRBJ1-2; d_gene: TRBD1; v_gene: TRBV7-9; abundance: .; CDR3aa: CASSSDRVGGYTF; CDR3nt: TGTGCCAGCAGCTCGGACAGGGTGGGTGGCTACACCTTC
j_gene: TRBJ2-3; d_gene: .; v_gene: TRBV7-9; abundance: .; CDR3aa: CASSLDPSADTQYF; CDR3nt: TGTGCCAGCAGCTTAGACCCTAGCGCAGATACGCAGTATTTT
j_gene: TRBJ2-7; d_gene: .; v_gene: TRBV6-1; abundance: .; CDR3aa: CASSVSPFSGRGGGSYEQYF; CDR3nt: TGTGCCAGCAGTGTATCCCCCTTTTCTGGTAGAGGGGGGGGCTCCTACGAGCAGTACTTC
j_gene: TRBJ1-1; d_gene: TRBD1; v_gene: TRBV9; abundance: .; CDR3aa: CASSAGGVNTEAFF; CDR3nt: TGTGCCAGCAGCGCAGGGGGTGTGAACACTGAAGCTTTCTTT
j_gene: TRBJ2-7; d_gene: .; v_gene: TRBV18; abundance: once; CDR3aa: CASSPATGRYEQYF; CDR3nt: TGTGCCAGCTCACCGGCGACAGGCAGGTACGAGCAGTACTTC
j_gene: TRBJ2-7; d_gene: TRBD1; v_gene: TRBV28; abundance: .; CDR3aa: CASRTTGFEQYF; CDR3nt: TGTGCCAGCAGGACGACAGGGTTCGAGCAGTACTTC
j_gene: TRBJ1-4; d_gene: .; v_gene: TRBV28; abundance: .; CDR3aa: CASSPPKGGREKLFF; CDR3nt: TGTGCCAGCAGTCCCCCAAAGGGAGGGAGGGAAAAACTGTTTTTT
j_gene: TRBJ1-3; d_gene: TRBD1; v_gene: TRBV18; abundance: .; CDR3aa: CASSPRDRTSGNTIYF; CDR3nt: TGTGCCAGCTCACCTCGGGACAGGACCTCTGGAAACACCATATATTTT
j_gene: TRBJ1-2; d_gene: TRBD1; v_gene: TRBV19; abundance: .; CDR3aa: CASSSQGAGYTF; CDR3nt: TGTGCCAGTAGTTCACAGGGGGCTGGCTACACCTTC
j_gene: TRBJ2-2; d_gene: .; v_gene: TRBV7-9; abundance: once; CDR3aa: CASRLATSTGELFF; CDR3nt: TGTGCCAGCAGGTTAGCGACTAGTACCGGGGAGCTGTTTTTT
j_gene: TRBJ2-1; d_gene: TRBD2; v_gene: TRBV4-2; abundance: .; CDR3aa: CASSPNSGPYNEQFF; CDR3nt: TGTGCCAGCAGCCCCAATAGCGGGCCCTACAATGAGCAGTTCTTC
j_gene: TRBJ2-4; d_gene: TRBD1; v_gene: TRBV15; abundance: .; CDR3aa: CATSRGIQGVKNIQYF; CDR3nt: TGTGCCACCAGCAGAGGAATTCAGGGGGTCAAAAACATTCAGTACTTC
j_gene: TRBJ1-2; d_gene: TRBD1; v_gene: TRBV5-1; abundance: .; CDR3aa: CASSLRQGGYGYTF; CDR3nt: TGCGCCAGCAGCCTTAGACAGGGGGGTTATGGCTACACCTTC
j_gene: TRBJ2-3; d_gene: TRBD2; v_gene: TRBV7-6; abundance: .; CDR3aa: CASSLSSGGAKDTQYF; CDR3nt: TGTGCCAGCAGCTTAAGTAGCGGGGGGGCCAAAGATACGCAGTATTTT